This TCR beta chain was identified during a study of T cell responses to AZD1222 COVID-19 vaccine (dated by TCRdb to about 2021). Some background on the complete study: AZD1222 recipients whose second dose came at about 4 weeks and those whose second dose came at about 12 weeks were combined into one group, since spike-specific TCR depth and breadth did not differ between the two schedules. TCR sequencing was performed for approximately 240 trial participants, of whom roughly 200 were given two doses of AZD1222 and some 26 were given two doses of MenACWY control vaccine. Trial participants were enrolled by age into 18-55, 56-69 and 70-plus year subgroups, with roughly 150, 30 and 60 TCR-sequenced participants respectively. What the study reported, not specific to this receptor: Participants were mostly white British, with more females than males. The authors suggested clonal diversity may have been underestimated. Because no day 14 peak-response samples were available, repertoires were characterized only after the peak T cell response. The 56-69-year group was small, and its depth increase did not reach significance, likely because of low power. Epitopes outside the regions mutated in the B.1.351 and B.1.1.7 variants were reportedly recognized by nearly half of the unique spike-specific TCRs. After two AZD1222 doses, both the breadth and the depth of spike-specific TCRs were significantly higher than at day 0 and than in MenACWY recipients. Conclusions about previously exposed vaccinees are limited because only a handful of AZD1222 recipients were SARS-CoV-2 seropositive at baseline. The vaccine-associated CD4 TCRs covered the entire spike protein, and the dominant responses fell in regions 160-218 and 743-854.

The germline V gene (reference sequence) sets CDR1 to SEHNR and CDR2 to FQNEAQ. The CDR3 covers 16 residues, taking in both the cysteine and the phenylalanine. The CDR3 DNA has 48 bases and is translated from base 1. V is reduced by 4 bases and J by 5 bases, leaving a spacing of 17 bases between them. The CDR3 regions of human TCRbeta chains were analyzed by immunosequencing. In the authors' own workflow: TCRs in the repertoires were compared against a reference library of SARS-CoV-2-specific TCRs that had been generated with the MIRA antigen-specificity platform. Breadth was defined as the fraction of unique TCRs that were SARS-CoV-2-associated, and depth was defined as the fraction of total T cells that were SARS-CoV-2-associated. Each spike-specific TCR was assigned to its reactive spike region and to a CD4 or CD8 class using the MIRA data. Log10-transformed breadth and depth values were compared by one-way ANOVA with Sidak's multiple comparisons tests. TCRdb mirrors the immuneACCESS table, restricted to in-frame sequences. Some clones are absent from its copies; in checked studies, under half trace to an unresolved V gene, and the reason for the others is unknown. V and J calls and clone size follow that table, whereas D and trimming were derived from the DNA. This sample lists 100,000 to 140,000 clones; 90% to 95% were detected once. In total, the top ten clones hold approximately 22% of the sample.

In the paper's terms, the time point label means: baseline before first vaccination. The vaccinee samples were drawn from two UK trials, COV001 and COV002, one of which was a single-blind randomized controlled phase 2/3 trial testing AZD1222 (ChAdOx1 nCoV-19) in healthy adults. For TCRbeta chain sequencing, PBMC samples were collected from trial participants at day 0 and at day 28 after the second dose. On this clone itself: The antigen it binds to is not known. It has no much larger one-base neighbor in the sample; base qualities were not kept.

Recombination connected TRBV7-9 to TRBJ1-4; no D gene call is confident. This clonotype originated in an adult in good health. The specimen comprised peripheral blood, sampled on day 0 of AZD1222 vaccination. The DNA is TGTGCCAGCAGCTCCTCAGCGGAGGGCTCGAATGAAAAACTGTTTTTT. Translated, this is CASSSSAEGSNEKLFF.